This T cell receptor (beta chain) derives from a study of OX40 agonist ivuxolimab in advanced cancers. Overall study: Ivuxolimab, an agonistic anti-OX40 (CD134) antibody, was given to patients. Enrollees could have had prior anti-PD-1, anti-PD-L1 or anti-CTLA-4 therapy, which around 40% had received.

Autoimmune disease history or systemic immunosuppression led to patient exclusion. Study results and limitations: CD8+ T cells (on average) carried more expanded clones than CD4+ T cells.

A word on this clone: Its cognate antigen is unknown.

TCRdb's copy holds only in-frame clones and misses some; the assay was immunoSEQ multiplex PCR. The top ten hold less than 25% of the sample, which has about 37,000 clones, 70% to 85% seen once. CDR1 and CDR2 (germline): SQVTM, ANQGSEA. Trimming removed 6 bases from V and 0 bases from J, with 16 bases in between. The CDR3 totals 15 residues. This chain links TRBV29-1 with TRBJ2-3; unclear D gene. The receptor was derived from an adult with an advanced solid tumor such as melanoma, head and neck, liver or kidney cancer. Sequencing was performed on CD4+ or CD8+ T cells sorted from blood, taken in a trial of the OX40 agonist ivuxolimab. CDR3 bases: TGCAGCGTCCTCGATGGTACTACTAGCACAGATACGCAGTATTTT. It specifies CSVLDGTTSTDTQYF.